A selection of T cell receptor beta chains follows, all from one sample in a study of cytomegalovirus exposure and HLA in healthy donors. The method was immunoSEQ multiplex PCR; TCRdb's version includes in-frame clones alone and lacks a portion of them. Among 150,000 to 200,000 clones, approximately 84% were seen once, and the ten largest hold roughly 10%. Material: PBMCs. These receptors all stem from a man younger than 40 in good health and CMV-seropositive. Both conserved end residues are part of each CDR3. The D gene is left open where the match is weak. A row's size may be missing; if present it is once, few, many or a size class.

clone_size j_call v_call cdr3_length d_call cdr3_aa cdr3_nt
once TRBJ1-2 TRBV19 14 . CASSIGRSNYGYTF TGTGCCAGTAGTATAGGACGGAGTAACTATGGCTACACCTTC
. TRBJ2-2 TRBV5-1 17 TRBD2 CASSSRTSGSGTGELFF TGCGCCAGCAGCTCTCGTACTAGCGGGAGTGGGACCGGGGAGCTGTTTTTT
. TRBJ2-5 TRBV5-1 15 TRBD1 CASSLGTTGGETQYF TGCGCCAGCAGCTTAGGCACCACAGGGGGGGAGACCCAGTACTTC
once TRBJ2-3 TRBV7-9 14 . CASSFARGQDTQYF TGTGCCAGCAGCTTCGCAAGGGGCCAAGATACGCAGTATTTT
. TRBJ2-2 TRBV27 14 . CASSLTRDSGELFF TGTGCCAGCAGTTTAACGAGGGATTCCGGGGAGCTGTTTTTT
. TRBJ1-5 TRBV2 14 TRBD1 CASSDRGNDQPQHF TGTGCCAGCAGTGACAGGGGGAATGATCAGCCCCAGCATTTT
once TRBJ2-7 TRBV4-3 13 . CASSPGTMYEQYF TGCGCCAGCAGCCCTGGGACAATGTACGAGCAGTACTTC
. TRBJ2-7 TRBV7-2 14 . CASSFAGILGEQYF TGTGCCAGCAGCTTCGCCGGGATCCTTGGCGAGCAGTACTTC
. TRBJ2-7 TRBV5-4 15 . CASSYGQLGTYEQYF TGTGCCAGCAGCTACGGACAGCTTGGCACCTACGAGCAGTACTTC
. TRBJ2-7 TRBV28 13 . CASSPRRGGEQYF TGTGCCAGCAGCCCTCGGCGGGGCGGTGAGCAGTACTTC
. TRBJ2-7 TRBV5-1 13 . CASSSDISYEQYF TGCGCCAGCAGCTCCGACATTTCCTACGAGCAGTACTTC
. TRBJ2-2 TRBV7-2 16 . CASPTEGGRYTGELFF TGTGCCAGTCCCACGGAGGGAGGCCGATACACCGGGGAGCTGTTTTTT
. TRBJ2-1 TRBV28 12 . CASSYTGNEQFF TGTGCCAGCAGTTACACAGGCAATGAGCAGTTCTTC
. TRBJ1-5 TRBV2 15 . CASSEALARGQPQHF TGTGCCAGCAGTGAAGCGCTGGCCCGAGGTCAGCCCCAGCATTTT
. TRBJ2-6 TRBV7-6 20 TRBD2 CASTTVPPSGGAAGANVLTF TGTGCCAGCACCACAGTCCCCCCGAGCGGGGGGGCCGCTGGGGCCAACGTCCTGACTTTC
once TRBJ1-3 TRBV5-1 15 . CASSPAGSSGNTIYF TGCGCCAGCAGCCCGGCCGGGAGCTCTGGAAACACCATATATTTT
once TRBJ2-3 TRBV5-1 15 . CASSQHGPGTDTQYF TGCGCCAGCAGCCAGCACGGACCGGGGACAGATACGCAGTATTTT
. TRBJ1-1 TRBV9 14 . CASSTGDWGTEAFF TGTGCCAGCAGCACGGGAGACTGGGGCACTGAAGCTTTCTTT
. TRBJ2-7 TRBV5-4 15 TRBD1 CASSWGTGLSYEQYF TGTGCCAGCAGCTGGGGGACAGGGCTTTCCTACGAGCAGTACTTC
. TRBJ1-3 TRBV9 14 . CASSPRVGGNTIYF TGTGCCAGCAGCCCACGCGTGGGCGGAAACACCATATATTTT
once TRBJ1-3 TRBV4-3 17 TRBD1 CASSQVRWGGQENTIYF TGCGCCAGCAGCCAAGTCCGGTGGGGGGGACAGGAAAACACCATATATTTT
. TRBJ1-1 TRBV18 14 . CASSPGGGGTEAFF TGTGCCAGCTCTCCCGGCGGGGGGGGCACTGAAGCTTTCTTT
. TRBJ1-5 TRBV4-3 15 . CASSQDFGLNQPQHF TGCGCCAGCAGCCAAGATTTTGGCCTCAATCAGCCCCAGCATTTT
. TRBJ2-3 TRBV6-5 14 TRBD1 CASWDRGLTDTQYF TGTGCCAGCTGGGACAGGGGGCTTACAGATACGCAGTATTTT
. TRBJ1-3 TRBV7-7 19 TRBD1 CASSPPPRDRWSSGNTIYF TGTGCCAGCAGCCCTCCCCCCCGGGACAGATGGAGCTCTGGAAACACCATATATTTT
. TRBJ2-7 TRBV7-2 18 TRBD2 CASSPSRPKRGESYEQYF TGTGCCAGCAGCCCTTCTCGGCCCAAGCGGGGGGAATCCTACGAGCAGTACTTC
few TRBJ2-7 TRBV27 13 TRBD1 CASSWGQGYEQYF TGTGCCAGCAGTTGGGGACAGGGCTACGAGCAGTACTTC
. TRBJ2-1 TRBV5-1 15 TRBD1 CASRAGTGAYNEQFF TGCGCCAGCAGGGCCGGGACAGGGGCCTACAATGAGCAGTTCTTC
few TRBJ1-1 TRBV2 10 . CASAVTEAFF TGTGCCAGTGCAGTTACTGAAGCTTTCTTT
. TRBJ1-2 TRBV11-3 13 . CASSLDTNYGYTF TGTGCCAGCAGCTTGGACACAAACTATGGCTACACCTTC
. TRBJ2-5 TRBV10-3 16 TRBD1 CAISYRDRGIQETQYF TGTGCCATCAGTTACCGGGACAGGGGGATCCAAGAGACCCAGTACTTC
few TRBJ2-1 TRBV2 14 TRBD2 CASSVAGGNNEQFF TGTGCCAGCAGTGTCGCGGGAGGGAACAATGAGCAGTTCTTC
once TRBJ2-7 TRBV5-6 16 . CASSLGASGSVYEQYF TGTGCCAGCAGCTTGGGGGCGAGTGGGAGCGTCTACGAGCAGTACTTC
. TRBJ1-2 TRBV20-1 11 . CRLGRSGGYTF TGCAGACTGGGCCGGTCGGGAGGCTACACCTTC
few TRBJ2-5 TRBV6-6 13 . CASRTRMAETQYF TGTGCCAGCAGGACTAGGATGGCGGAGACCCAGTACTTC
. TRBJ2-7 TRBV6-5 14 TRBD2 CASSLAGVSPEQYF TGTGCCAGCAGTCTAGCGGGAGTTTCGCCAGAGCAGTACTTC
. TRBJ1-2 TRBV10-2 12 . CASSDGNYGYTF TGCGCCAGCAGTGACGGGAACTATGGCTACACCTTC
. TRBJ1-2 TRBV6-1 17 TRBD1 CASSEAYTGGLGYGYTF TGTGCCAGCAGTGAAGCGTATACAGGGGGCTTGGGCTATGGCTACACCTTC
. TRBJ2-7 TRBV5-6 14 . CASSLDRGSYEQYF TGTGCCAGCAGCTTGGATAGGGGCTCCTACGAGCAGTACTTC
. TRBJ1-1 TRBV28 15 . CASSLVVRGGTEAFF TGTGCCAGCAGTTTAGTCGTACGGGGAGGCACTGAAGCTTTCTTT
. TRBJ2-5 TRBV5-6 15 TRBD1 CASSWTGPVVGTQYF TGTGCCAGCAGCTGGACAGGGCCCGTTGTAGGGACCCAGTACTTC
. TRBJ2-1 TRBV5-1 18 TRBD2 CASRGTSGRVWEYNEQFF TGCGCCAGCAGGGGGACTAGCGGGAGGGTCTGGGAATACAATGAGCAGTTCTTC
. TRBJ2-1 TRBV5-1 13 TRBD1 CASSPQGAGEQFF TGCGCCAGCAGCCCGCAGGGGGCAGGTGAGCAGTTCTTC